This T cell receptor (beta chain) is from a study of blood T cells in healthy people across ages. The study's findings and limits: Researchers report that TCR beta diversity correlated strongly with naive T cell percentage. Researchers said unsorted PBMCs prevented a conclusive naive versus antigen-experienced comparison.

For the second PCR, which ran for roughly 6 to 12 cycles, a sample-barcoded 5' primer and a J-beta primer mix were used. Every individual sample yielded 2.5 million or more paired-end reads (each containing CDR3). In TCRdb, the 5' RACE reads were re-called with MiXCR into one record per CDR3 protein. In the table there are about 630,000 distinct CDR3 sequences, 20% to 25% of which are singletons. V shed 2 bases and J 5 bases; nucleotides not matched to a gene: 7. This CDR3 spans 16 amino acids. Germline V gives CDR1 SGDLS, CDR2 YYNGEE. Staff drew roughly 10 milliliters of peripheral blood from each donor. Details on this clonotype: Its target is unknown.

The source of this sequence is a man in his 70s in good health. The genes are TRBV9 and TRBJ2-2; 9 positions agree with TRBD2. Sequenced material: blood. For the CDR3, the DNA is TGTGCCAGCAGCGTTTCCCTAGCGGGGCCTACCGGGGAGCTGTTTTTT. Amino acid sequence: CASSVSLAGPTGELFF.